The clone carrying this TCR beta chain appeared a few times. The sample carries other DNA sequences with the same CDR3. These data belong to a study of blood T cell repertoires in COVID-19. The wider study: Acute-phase and convalescent COVID-19 samples originated in the United States, Italy and Spain. From T cells, B-cell-depleted T cells, or PBMCs came the material, which was cDNA or gDNA.

The V gene end was trimmed by 5 bases and the J gene end by 7 bases; junction bases not matched to a gene: 10. This CDR3 contains 17 residues. CDR1 is MNHEY and CDR2 is SMNVEV in the germline V gene (reference sequence). Sequenced by immunoSEQ multiplex PCR; TCRdb stores in-frame clones only, minus some. The sample yields roughly 410,000 clones, 80% to 90% seen once. Sequenced input: peripheral blood. The receptor comes from a man in his forties with acute or convalescent COVID-19. The V call is TRBV27, the J call TRBJ2-1, with 14 bases lining up with TRBD2. CDR3 protein: CASSPLTSGGAGNEQFF. CDR3 DNA sequence: TGTGCCAGCAGTCCCTTGACTAGCGGGGGGGCGGGGAATGAGCAGTTCTTC.